Listed below are T cell receptor beta chains from one sample, sequenced in a study of blood T cell repertoires in COVID-19. Here immunoSEQ multiplex PCR was the method, and the copy in TCRdb shows in-frame clones only, minus some. The repertoire holds over 90,000 clones, with approximately 89% as singletons. The material sequenced was peripheral blood. The receptors were gathered from a human donor in a cohort sampled during active COVID-19. Both conserved end residues are part of each CDR3. The D gene is left open where the match is weak. Expanded clones are given a class, and other clones once, few, many or no size at all.

d_gene: TRBD1; v_gene: TRBV18; abundance: .; j_gene: TRBJ1-5; CDR3aa: CASSPFAGGDRNQPQHF; CDR3nt: TGTGCCAGCTCACCATTTGCAGGGGGCGATCGCAATCAGCCCCAGCATTTT
d_gene: .; v_gene: TRBV19; abundance: .; j_gene: TRBJ2-7; CDR3aa: CASSWAGPPYEQYF; CDR3nt: TGTGCCAGTAGTTGGGCAGGGCCTCCCTACGAGCAGTACTTC
d_gene: TRBD2; v_gene: TRBV7-3; abundance: .; j_gene: TRBJ2-3; CDR3aa: CASSITSGRTDTQYF; CDR3nt: TGTGCCAGCAGCATAACTAGCGGGAGAACAGATACGCAGTATTTT
d_gene: .; v_gene: TRBV10-2; abundance: .; j_gene: TRBJ1-6; CDR3aa: CASSEARANSPLHF; CDR3nt: TGCGCCAGCAGTGAGGCCAGGGCCAATTCACCCCTCCACTTT
d_gene: TRBD1; v_gene: TRBV7-2; abundance: .; j_gene: TRBJ1-2; CDR3aa: CASSFRQGNGYTF; CDR3nt: TGTGCCAGCAGCTTTCGACAGGGGAATGGCTACACCTTC
d_gene: .; v_gene: TRBV6-5; abundance: .; j_gene: TRBJ2-5; CDR3aa: CATTLSGKETQYF; CDR3nt: TGTGCCACAACCCTTAGCGGAAAAGAGACCCAGTACTTC
d_gene: .; v_gene: TRBV6-5; abundance: .; j_gene: TRBJ1-4; CDR3aa: CASSYGDGTKKLFF; CDR3nt: TGTGCCAGCAGTTACGGGGACGGGACTAAAAAACTGTTTTTT
d_gene: TRBD1; v_gene: TRBV5-6; abundance: .; j_gene: TRBJ2-7; CDR3aa: CASSPQGASYEQYF; CDR3nt: TGTGCCAGCAGCCCGCAGGGGGCCTCCTACGAGCAGTACTTC
d_gene: TRBD1; v_gene: TRBV7-2; abundance: .; j_gene: TRBJ2-7; CDR3aa: CASSLLQGVSGEQYF; CDR3nt: TGTGCCAGCAGCTTACTACAGGGGGTCTCGGGCGAGCAGTACTTC
d_gene: .; v_gene: TRBV10-3; abundance: .; j_gene: TRBJ2-1; CDR3aa: CAISVLGGENNEQFF; CDR3nt: TGTGCCATCAGTGTGTTAGGCGGGGAGAACAATGAGCAGTTCTTC
d_gene: TRBD2; v_gene: TRBV5-1; abundance: .; j_gene: TRBJ2-3; CDR3aa: CASSLDPSGSSTDTQYF; CDR3nt: TGCGCCAGCAGCTTGGATCCTAGCGGGAGTAGCACAGATACGCAGTATTTT
d_gene: .; v_gene: TRBV7-2; abundance: once; j_gene: TRBJ2-7; CDR3aa: CASSLDRNYEQYF; CDR3nt: TGTGCCAGCAGCTTAGACAGGAACTACGAGCAGTACTTC
d_gene: TRBD1; v_gene: TRBV3-1/TRBV3-2; abundance: .; j_gene: TRBJ1-4; CDR3aa: CASSQADRGYEKLFF; CDR3nt: TGTGCCAGCAGCCAAGCGGACAGGGGGTATGAAAAACTGTTTTTT
d_gene: .; v_gene: TRBV6-6; abundance: .; j_gene: TRBJ2-5; CDR3aa: CASSYHPQGEETQYF; CDR3nt: TGTGCCAGCAGTTACCACCCACAGGGCGAAGAGACCCAGTACTTC
d_gene: .; v_gene: TRBV7-9; abundance: once; j_gene: TRBJ2-1; CDR3aa: CASSPGFF; CDR3nt: TGTGCCAGCAGCCCGGGGTTCTTC
d_gene: TRBD2; v_gene: TRBV20-1; abundance: few; j_gene: TRBJ2-1; CDR3aa: CSASREGGEQFF; CDR3nt: TGCAGTGCTAGTCGGGAGGGAGGTGAGCAGTTCTTC
d_gene: TRBD2; v_gene: TRBV18; abundance: .; j_gene: TRBJ2-7; CDR3aa: CASSPLRFLAGQTYEQYF; CDR3nt: TGTGCCAGCTCACCACTACGCTTTCTAGCGGGCCAGACCTACGAGCAGTACTTC
d_gene: TRBD1; v_gene: TRBV5-4; abundance: once; j_gene: TRBJ2-5; CDR3aa: CASSGRQGYGETQYF; CDR3nt: TGTGCCAGCAGCGGAAGACAGGGTTATGGAGAGACCCAGTACTTC
d_gene: .; v_gene: TRBV6-5; abundance: .; j_gene: TRBJ1-5; CDR3aa: CASRKAGGNQPQHF; CDR3nt: TGTGCCAGCAGAAAAGCCGGTGGCAATCAGCCCCAGCATTTT
d_gene: TRBD1; v_gene: TRBV5-6; abundance: .; j_gene: TRBJ1-2; CDR3aa: CASSRSGGTGVNYGYTF; CDR3nt: TGTGCCAGCAGCCGGTCCGGCGGGACAGGGGTGAACTATGGCTACACCTTC
d_gene: .; v_gene: TRBV3-1/TRBV3-2; abundance: once; j_gene: TRBJ2-7; CDR3aa: CASSPAASNSYEQYF; CDR3nt: TGTGCCAGCAGCCCGGCGGCTAGCAACTCCTACGAGCAGTACTTC
d_gene: TRBD2; v_gene: TRBV4-3; abundance: .; j_gene: TRBJ2-4; CDR3aa: CASSQSLAVLAKNIQYF; CDR3nt: TGCGCCAGCAGCCAATCTCTAGCGGTCTTAGCCAAAAACATTCAGTACTTC
d_gene: TRBD1; v_gene: TRBV7-3; abundance: .; j_gene: TRBJ2-5; CDR3aa: CASSLQGAETQYF; CDR3nt: TGTGCCAGCAGCTTACAGGGGGCGGAGACCCAGTACTTC
d_gene: .; v_gene: TRBV25-1; abundance: once; j_gene: TRBJ2-1; CDR3aa: CASSGLFNEQFF; CDR3nt: TGTGCCAGCAGTGGGCTCTTTAATGAGCAGTTCTTC
d_gene: .; v_gene: TRBV10-3; abundance: .; j_gene: TRBJ2-1; CDR3aa: CAIRRAETYNEQFF; CDR3nt: TGTGCCATCAGACGAGCGGAAACCTACAATGAGCAGTTCTTC